This TCR beta chain appears in the sequencing data of a study of shared clonotypes between healthy human individuals (dated by TCRdb to 2019 to 2021). Regarding the complete study: Three men and a couple of women, aged 18 to 49 years, made up the cohort. For each donor, CD4 naive and CD4 memory were each given three plates, CD8 naive was given two plates, and CD8 memory was given one plate. To estimate repertoire size and how much clonotypes are shared between individuals, the study performed deep sequencing of blood TCR repertoires from a handful of healthy adults. To increase sequencing depth and limit assay-specific biases, different laboratories used diverse techniques to prepare libraries and sequence TCR repertoires. Per donor, leukapheresis produced somewhere between about 0.9 and 10 billion PBMCs. Summary of the overall study and its limitations: Compared with non-shared clonotypes, the clonotypes found in all four sorted-subset donors had higher generation probabilities. Naive subsets generally had larger estimated clonotype richness than memory subsets did. The genetic and exposure-history diversity represented was limited by the small number of donors. Approximately 5% of naive CD4, 3% to 3.5% of naive CD8, about 2.5% of memory CD4, and 0.4% of memory CD8 clonotypes were shared across four donors. Pairwise subsampling indicated that sequencing depth was expected to affect the degree of clonotype sharing among donors. Even with the large sequencing depth, rarefaction of the sorted-subset datasets indicated that sequencing was incomplete. Only blood was sampled, and tissue TCR repertoires likely differ from those in blood.

Using the deep immunoSEQ assay, multiplex PCR amplified TCR CDR3 regions from genomic DNA. Genomic DNA extracted from each cell subset was distributed evenly over all wells of several immunoSEQ 96-well plates, and each plate served as one replicate. For sorted subsets, roughly 190 ng of genomic DNA, equivalent to around 30,000 T cell genomes, went into each replicate PCR. The purified libraries were quantified using a Qubit 3.0 fluorometer, sized with a Bioanalyzer 2100, and then quantified again using the KAPA Library Quantification kit. Each immunoSEQ 96-well plate was sequenced on its own single-read 150-cycle Illumina NextSeq 550 flow cell. The study's processing was this. The immunoSEQ output contained only junctional sequences without quality scores, so filtering could not match that applied to full-length reads. Sequences were annotated with PyIR, a Python wrapper for IgBLAST v1.9, using IMGT germline references to assign V/J genes and CDR3. Reads were filtered out if the reads had weak V/J assignments (E-value above 1e-6), no CDR3, stop codons, out-of-frame junctions, or ambiguous translated residues. V3J clonotypes were defined as sequences sharing an identical inferred V gene, J gene, and CDR3 amino acid sequence. The percentage overlap between two repertoires was calculated by dividing the number of shared unique clonotypes by the size of the smaller repertoire. RTK rarefaction, the Chao1 estimator, and Recon v2.1 estimates of unobserved clonotypes were used to assess repertoire richness. OLGA was used to compute generation probabilities for all TCRbeta clonotypes that the gDNA method yielded from a handful of donors. This immuneACCESS table, as held by TCRdb, lists in-frame sequences with V and J called but not all clones. Of the missing ones, under half trace to an unresolved V gene in checked studies; the others have no known cause. The V and J calls and clone size were taken over from that table, and D and trimming were inferred from the DNA. The sample has 2 million to 2.5 million clones on record, approximately 95% of them singletons. Of the sample, 0.39% is held by the ten largest clones.

A word on this clone: The antigen it recognizes is unknown. There are no base qualities to consult, and no much larger clone falls within one base.

The donors were healthy, HIV-negative adults who had no recently reported acute infections or vaccinations. Every donor was a Caucasian adult residing in Nashville, Tennessee, USA. CD4+ T cells were enriched through magnetic negative selection, after which naive cells were positively selected on CD45RA and the remaining negative fraction served as the memory subset. Blood was obtained by leukapheresis, after which PBMCs were separated by Ficoll-Histopaque density gradient centrifugation and cryopreserved in liquid nitrogen vapor phase. Analytical flow cytometry was used to check the purity and quantity of each magnetically sorted T cell population. Genomic DNA was isolated from each sorted fraction and quantified by UV absorbance on a Nanodrop 2000c. The CDR3 runs 14 residues from the cysteine to the phenylalanine. Only the CDR3 region is kept as DNA, spanning 42 bases read in frame from base 1. CDR1 SGHTA and CDR2 FQGNSA are derived from the germline V gene. V gives up 0 bases and J gives up 6 bases, and the segment between their germline ends measures 12 bases.

The receptor was derived from a man younger than 30 in good health. Some clones in this sample may be carry-over from other donors' samples. Recombination linked TRBV7-2 to TRBJ2-7; a confident D gene designation cannot be given. Sequencing input: naive CD4+ T cells from PBMCs. The sample's cell subset or site label, in plain terms: CD45RA+ positively selected. The CDR3 region: CASSLARPSGEQYF. The DNA is TGTGCCAGCAGCTTAGCACGACCCTCCGGCGAGCAGTACTTC.